The 11 T cell receptor beta chains below come from one sample, sequenced in a study of T-cell reconstitution after alpha-beta-depleted transplantation in children. The TCRbeta library was prepared with unique molecular identifiers. From the PCR reads, TCRdb called clonotypes with MiXCR, one entry per CDR3 protein. This sample has under 750,000 distinct CDR3 sequences, with about 21% found just once. Source: PBMCs, mostly from graft donor cells, taken 360 days after TCRalphabeta/CD19-depleted stem cell transplant. The receptor set was obtained from a boy in the first two years of life who had a stem cell transplant for acute myeloid leukemia, so the T cells may come from the graft donor.

V and J are TRBV20-1 and TRBJ2-1; 7 positions match TRBD2. CDR1 DFQATT and CDR2 SNEGSKA come from the germline V gene (reference sequence). The V segment lost 0 bases and the J segment 3 bases; nucleotides outside the gene matches: 20. The CDR3 sequence is 20 residues long. The DNA of the CDR3 is TGCAGTGCTAGAGATCTCGGGGTTTTAGTAGCCGGGGGGTTCTACAATGAGCAGTTCTTC. Protein: CSARDLGVLVAGGFYNEQFF.

This chain links TRBV11-2 with TRBJ2-5; possible D gene TRBD2, 5 bases. V was pared by 0 bases and J by 0 bases, with 11 bases between. The CDR3 has 16 residues. The V gene's germline CDR1 is SGHAT and CDR2 FQNNGV. The CDR3 DNA sequence: TGTGCCAGCAGCTTAGACGGGGTCCCGTACCAAGAGACCCAGTACTTC. This translates into CASSLDGVPYQETQYF. The variable domain in full, with the rest retrieved from reference TRBV11-2 and TRBJ2-5, is EAGVAQSPRYKIIEKRQSVAFWCNPISGHATLYWYQQILGQGPKLLIQFQNNGVVDDSQLPKDRFSAERLKGVDSTLKIQPAKLEDSAVYLCASSLDGVPYQETQYFGPGTRLLVL.

The chain carries TRBV7-9 and TRBJ2-1; TRBD2 aligns across 9 bases. CDR1 is SEHNR and CDR2 is FQNEAQ in the germline V gene (reference sequence). The CDR3 covers 17 residues. Unmatched junction bases numbered 7, after V lost 1 base and J lost 3 bases. The CDR3 DNA reads as TGTGCCAGCAGCTTAGGTTCAGCTAGCGGGGTCTACAATGAGCAGTTCTTC. Translation gives CASSLGSASGVYNEQFF.

The chain uses TRBV12-3 or TRBV12-4 and TRBJ2-1, with 9 bases lining up with TRBD2. The CDR3 is 17 amino acids. Trimming cost V 2 bases and J 3 bases; bases outside gene matches: 8. The chain's CDR3 is CASSLRRGGRVYNEQFF. The CDR3, as DNA: TGTGCCAGCAGTTTAAGGCGGGGGGGCCGGGTCTACAATGAGCAGTTCTTC.

In this sample, this clonotype turned up many times. The chain employs TRBV24-1 and TRBJ2-3; 9 nucleotides line up with TRBD1. From germline, CDR1 is KGHDR and CDR2 SFDVKD. This CDR3 contains 15 residues. With 5 bases clipped from V and 3 bases from J, the junction kept 5 bases outside the gene matches. CDR3 nucleotide sequence: TGTGCCACCAGTGCATGGACAGGGGTAACAGATACGCAGTATTTT. Encoded protein: CATSAWTGVTDTQYF.

This clonotype appeared a few times. The chain combines TRBV4-1 with TRBJ2-3, with 11 bases identical to TRBD2. Germline V CDR1 and CDR2: MGHRA, YSYEKL. The J segment lost 3 bases and the V segment lost 0 bases, leaving 2 bases of the junction unmatched. CDR3 length: 16 residues. The DNA for the CDR3 is TGCGCCAGCAGCCAAGATACTAGCGGGGGAACAGATACGCAGTATTTT. Its translation is CASSQDTSGGTDTQYF.

In this sample, this clonotype turned up many times. The chain carries TRBV29-1 and TRBJ1-1, with a weak D call TRBD1 (6 bases). V lost 3 bases to trimming and J lost 0 bases, with 17 bases between them. CDR1 and CDR2 from the germline V gene are SQVTM and ANQGSEA. This CDR3 region has 16 residues. The CDR3 protein is CSVEVRGGRMNTEAFF. The CDR3 nucleotides read TGCAGCGTTGAGGTCAGGGGAGGCAGAATGAACACTGAAGCTTTCTTT.

This clonotype was recorded a few times. This chain connects TRBV5-5 to TRBJ1-2; 8 bases match TRBD1. The CDR3 contains 17 residues. The ends lost 4 bases at V and 4 bases at J; junction bases unmatched: 15. Germline lookup yields CDR1 SGHKS and CDR2 YYEKEE (reference sequence). The CDR3 reads CASSAPGQAPAVYGYTF. The CDR3 DNA reads as TGTGCCAGCAGCGCTCCGGGACAGGCTCCTGCGGTCTATGGCTACACCTTC. Using reference TRBV5-5 and TRBJ1-2 for the parts outside the CDR3, the full variable domain is DAGVTQSPTHLIKTRGQQVTLRCSPISGHKSVSWYQQVLGQGPQFIFQYYEKEERGRGNFPDRFSARQFPNYSSELNVNALLLGDSALYLCASSAPGQAPAVYGYTFGSGTRLTVV.

The V gene is TRBV12-3 or TRBV12-4, the J gene TRBJ1-2, with TRBD1 matching over 8 bases. The CDR3 covers 14 residues. The V gene end was trimmed by 5 bases and the J gene end by 0 bases; junction bases not matched to a gene: 2. The CDR3 DNA is TGTGCCAGCAGTGAGGGACAGGCTAACTATGGCTACACCTTC. Translation: CASSEGQANYGYTF.

In this sample, this clonotype turned up a few times. This rearrangement joins TRBV7-9 to TRBJ2-7, with a possible D match to TRBD1 (6 bases). The CDR3 is 17 residues long. Trimming left V 1 base short and J 3 bases short, with 19 bases between. Germline V gene sequence: CDR1 SEHNR, CDR2 FQNEAQ (reference sequence). The CDR3 here is CASSLVPGHEGFYEQYF. The CDR3 bases are TGTGCCAGCAGCTTAGTTCCGGGACACGAGGGGTTCTACGAGCAGTACTTC.

This clonotype has ten or more counts. The J gene is TRBJ2-3, the V gene TRBV7-2; D is ambiguous. The CDR3 runs to 16 residues. Looked up from germline, CDR1 is SGHTA and CDR2 is FQGNSA. With 2 bases removed from V and 1 base from J, the gap between germline ends came to 13 bases. CDR3 sequence: CASSLTASIRTDTQYF. The DNA for the CDR3 is TGTGCCAGCAGCTTAACAGCGAGCATCCGCACAGATACGCAGTATTTT.